This T cell receptor beta chain was recovered during a study of blood T cell repertoires in COVID-19. TCRdb's table, derived via immunoSEQ multiplex PCR, lists solely in-frame clones and lacks some. The table has nearly 300,000 clones, around 92% seen once. This clone was counted a single time. The CDR3 covers 13 residues. Between the trimmed V and J ends, which lost 5 bases and 3 bases, there was a span of 10 bases. Germline loops: CDR1 SGHVS, CDR2 FNYEAQ. Participants spanned ages about 18 to 100 years and resided in roughly 22 US areas. The study assigned cohorts using participant-reported clinical history. Participants classified as exposed had met a COVID-19 case within 2 weeks before study entry.

The sequencing input was PBMCs or T cells enriched from blood (not recorded which). The chain carries TRBV7-6 and TRBJ1-1; maybe TRBD1 (5 bases). The TCR comes from a woman aged 45-65 years who had been exposed to COVID-19. This CDR3 is CASSPGHDTEAFF. For the CDR3, the DNA is TGTGCCAGCAGCCCAGGGCATGACACTGAAGCTTTCTTT.